Shown below are 25 T cell receptor beta chains from a single sample sequenced in a study of beta chain features in type 1 diabetes. Findings and limits, study-wide: Shortening of TCRB CDR3s, moderate but significant, appeared in all four CD4+ subsets of Type 1 diabetes patients.

The antigens these receptors bind are not known. cDNA synthesis used the whole RNA isolate, giving expressed TCRB sequences. This table comes from immunoSEQ multiplex PCR, and its TCRdb copy is limited to in-frame clones, with some not included. Of approximately 170,000 clones in the sample, 7.8% are singletons; the top ten hold approximately 1%. The sequenced sample was central memory CD4+ T cells from blood. The receptors stem from a woman in her 40s with type 1 diabetes.

This clone has just a few counts. The rearrangement links TRBV30 to TRBJ2-7; 11 positions match TRBD1. The germline gives CDR1 GTSNPN, CDR2 SVGIG (reference sequence). The CDR3 is 14 residues long. J lost 0 bases, V lost 4 bases, and 2 bases had no gene match. The DNA of the CDR3 is TGTGCCTGGATGGGGACAGGGGGCTCCTACGAGCAGTACTTC. It is translated as CAWMGTGGSYEQYF.

This clone has ten or more counts. This chain uses TRBV10-3 with TRBJ2-5, with a tentative D call TRBD2 (5 bases). The CDR3 runs to 14 residues. V lost 3 bases, J lost 5 bases, and 13 bases lay in between. Per germline, CDR1 ENHRY and CDR2 SYGVKD. The CDR3 bases are TGTGCCATCAGTGAAGGTAGTCAGCGGGAGACCCAGTACTTC. Its translation: CAISEGSQRETQYF.

This clone was seen a few times. The chain links TRBV19 to TRBJ2-3; the D gene is possibly TRBD2 (5 bases). This CDR3 spans 12 amino acids. V was clipped by 5 bases and J by 2 bases, with 5 bases between them. Germline assignment: CDR1 LNHDA and CDR2 SQIVND (reference sequence). CDR3 nucleotides: TGTGCCAGTAGTCGGGACACAGATACGCAGTATTTT. It codes for CASSRDTDTQYF.

This clone came up a few times. This chain joins TRBV4-3 and TRBJ1-1; maybe TRBD1 (5 bases). The germline V and J ends were trimmed by 4 bases and 6 bases, with 18 bases remaining between them. This CDR3 has 15 residues. In germline, CDR1 is LGHNA, CDR2 YSLEER. The DNA of the CDR3 is TGCGCCAGCAGCCGCGCCGGCGCGGGGGGGGCTGAAGCTTTCTTT. This encodes CASSRAGAGGAEAFF.

This clone was recorded a few times. The chain is built from TRBV7-8 and TRBJ2-2; tentative D call: TRBD2 (5 bases). The CDR3 is made up of 16 amino acids. The V end was cut by 3 bases, the J end by 2 bases, with 13 bases between. The germline gives CDR1 SGHVS, CDR2 FQNEAQ. CDR3 in amino acids: CASSFPGGGNTGELFF. The CDR3 coding sequence is TGTGCCAGCAGCTTCCCGGGTGGAGGCAACACCGGGGAGCTGTTTTTT. Combining the CDR3 with reference TRBV7-8 and TRBJ2-2 gives the whole variable domain GAGVSQSPRYKVAKRGQDVALRCDPISGHVSLFWYQQALGQGPEFLTYFQNEAQLDKSGLPSDRFFAERPEGSVSTLKIQRTQQEDSAVYLCASSFPGGGNTGELFFGEGSRLTVL.

The genes are TRBV11-2 and TRBJ2-3, with TRBD1 as a possible D gene (5 bases). Trimming removed 2 bases from V and 4 bases from J, with 10 bases in between. This CDR3 has 14 residues. Germline CDR1 reads SGHAT; CDR2 reads FQNNGV. This CDR3 reads CASSLPGRADTQYF. DNA of the CDR3: TGTGCCAGCAGCTTACCCGGCAGGGCAGATACGCAGTATTTT.

This clone was seen at least ten times. The chain couples TRBV7-2 to TRBJ2-7; maybe TRBD1 (6 bases). Per germline, CDR1 SGHTA and CDR2 FQGNSA. Trimming took off 1 base at V and 5 bases at J, with 9 bases between the two ends. This CDR3 comprises 13 residues. The CDR3 DNA follows: TGTGCCAGCAGCTTAGTACAGGGCCACGAGCAGTACTTC. Its translation is CASSLVQGHEQYF.

Details on this clone: This CDR3 is also generated by other DNA sequences in the sample. This chain connects TRBV6-5 to TRBJ1-5; 8 bases agree with TRBD1. The CDR3 sequence is 14 residues long. The trim removed 4 bases at V and 7 bases at J, leaving 6 bases unmatched. Germline lookup yields CDR1 MNHEY and CDR2 SVGAGI. CDR3 DNA: TGTGCCAGCAGTTGGGGGACAGGCGACCAGCCCCAGCATTTT. Its translation: CASSWGTGDQPQHF.

This chain links TRBV10-3 with TRBJ2-5, with TRBD1 matching over 9 bases. There are 14 residues in the CDR3. Germline V CDR1 and CDR2: ENHRY, SYGVKD. Trimming cost V 6 bases and J 3 bases; bases outside gene matches: 5. CDR3 in DNA: TGTGCCATCAGCTTACAGGGGGCCGAAGAGACCCAGTACTTC. Its protein is CAISLQGAEETQYF.

This clone has only a few counts. The CDR3 coding sequence is TGTGCCAGCAGCTTAGGGAGCGGGGGACCTGGGGCCAACGTCCTGACTTTC. Its protein product is CASSLGSGGPGANVLTF. The V and J genes are TRBV7-2 and TRBJ2-6; 8 nucleotides line up with TRBD2. After removal of 1 base from V and 2 bases from J, the junction contained 4 bases not matched to a gene. Germline assignment: CDR1 SGHTA and CDR2 FQGNSA. The CDR3 runs to 17 residues.

The chain links TRBV7-6 to TRBJ2-7; tentative D call: TRBD1 (5 bases). Germline V lookup: CDR1 SGHVS, CDR2 FNYEAQ. The V gene lost 3 bases and the J gene lost 2 bases, with 11 bases spanning the gap. This CDR3 has 14 residues. The CDR3: CASSLNRNTYEQYF. The CDR3 region has the DNA TGTGCCAGCAGCTTGAACAGGAATACCTACGAGCAGTACTTC.

In its sample, this clone was seen a few times. J is TRBJ2-1 and V is TRBV11-1; weak D call: TRBD2 (5 bases). V dropped 2 bases and J dropped 8 bases, with 7 bases sitting between them. This CDR3 contains 12 residues. Germline V gene lookup returns CDR1 SGHAT and CDR2 FQDESV (reference sequence). CDR3 loop: CASSLSGYEQFF. In DNA, the CDR3 is TGTGCCAGCAGCTTATCGGGGTATGAGCAGTTCTTC.

The CDR3 here is CASARGIGTEAFF. In nucleotides, the CDR3 is TGCGCCAGCGCCAGGGGTATTGGCACTGAAGCTTTCTTT. The chain links TRBV4-3 to TRBJ1-1; D may be TRBD1 (6 bases). CDR1 is LGHNA, CDR2 YSLEER, per germline. Trimming shortened V by 8 bases and J by 4 bases, and 14 bases separated the two germline ends. This CDR3 region has 13 residues.

This rearrangement joins TRBV25-1 to TRBJ2-1; 10 bases line up with TRBD2. This CDR3 spans 16 amino acids. Germline V gene lookup returns CDR1 MGHDK and CDR2 SYGVNS. After removal of 0 bases from V and 6 bases from J, the junction contained 5 bases not matched to a gene. The CDR3 spells CASSEYQASGGNEQFF. The CDR3 bases are TGTGCCAGCAGTGAATATCAAGCTAGCGGGGGCAATGAGCAGTTCTTC.

A remark on this clone: Other DNA sequences from this sample encode an identical CDR3 as well. This sequence joins TRBV20-1 and TRBJ1-1; D call uncertain. Germline loops: CDR1 DFQATT, CDR2 SNEGSKA (reference sequence). The CDR3 length is 11 residues. Trimming left V 6 bases short and J 1 base short, with 6 bases between. CDR3 sequence: CSALENTEAFF. DNA of the CDR3: TGCAGTGCCTTAGAGAACACTGAAGCTTTCTTT.

This clone was detected only a few times. This chain links TRBV27 with TRBJ1-5, with TRBD1 identical over 8 bases. Germline values: CDR1 MNHEY, CDR2 SMNVEV (reference sequence). The junction had 8 bases not matched to a gene; V was cut back by 4 bases and J by 6 bases. The CDR3 has 15 amino acids. The CDR3 nucleotides are TGTGCCAGCAGTTCAGGGACAGGTGAATTTCAGCCCCAGCATTTT. It is translated as CASSSGTGEFQPQHF.

This clone was seen a handful of times. CDR3 sequence (DNA): TGCGCCAGCAGCCTACAGGGACAGCCTTCTGGAAACACCATATATTTT. It specifies CASSLQGQPSGNTIYF. The rearrangement links TRBV5-1 to TRBJ1-3; 7 bases fit TRBD1. Germline V gene sequence: CDR1 SGHRS, CDR2 YFSETQ. This CDR3 has 16 amino acids. V dropped 4 bases and J dropped 1; count of bases not matched to a gene: 8.

A few counts support this clone. CDR3 DNA sequence: TGCGCCAGCAGCTTGGTAGGCAGGGGGCAAGTTGAGCAGTTCTTC. It is translated as CASSLVGRGQVEQFF. This chain links TRBV5-1 with TRBJ2-1; TRBD1 aligns across 8 bases. The V gene end was trimmed by 0 bases and the J gene end by 9 bases; junction bases not matched to a gene: 8. The CDR3 covers 15 residues. CDR1 is SGHRS and CDR2 is YFSETQ in the germline V gene.

The table lists this clone with a few counts. V usage is TRBV19 and J usage is TRBJ1-1; D possibly corresponds to TRBD1 (5 bases). Trimming took off 6 bases at V and 1 base at J, with 9 bases between the two ends. From germline, CDR1 is LNHDA and CDR2 SQIVND (reference sequence). The CDR3 length is 13 residues. CDR3 residues: CASSGGRNTEAFF. DNA for the CDR3: TGTGCCAGTAGCGGGGGGAGGAACACTGAAGCTTTCTTT.

This clone has ten or more counts. This rearrangement joins TRBV7-8 to TRBJ2-3; 7 bases are a match to TRBD2. This CDR3 is 15 amino acids long. V was clipped by 5 bases and J by 4 bases; unmatched bases: 9. Germline lookup yields CDR1 SGHVS and CDR2 FQNEAQ. The CDR3 DNA reads as TGTGCCAGCAGCATGAGACTAGCCTCCGCAGATACGCAGTATTTT. Translated: CASSMRLASADTQYF.

The chain links TRBV29-1 to TRBJ1-1, with unresolved D. CDR3 length: 12 residues. The V end was cut by 7 bases, the J end by 0 bases, with 9 bases between. Germline values: CDR1 SQVTM, CDR2 ANQGSEA. CDR3 protein: CSGREMNTEAFF. CDR3 DNA: TGCAGCGGGAGGGAGATGAACACTGAAGCTTTCTTT.

CDR3 sequence: CATSGQAGENTGELFF. DNA of the CDR3: TGTGCCACCAGCGGACAAGCCGGAGAGAACACCGGGGAGCTGTTTTTT. The chain employs TRBV15 and TRBJ2-2, with D possibly being TRBD1 (5 bases). The germline CDR1 and CDR2 sequences are LNHNV and YYDKDF (reference sequence). Between the trimmed V and J ends, which lost 5 bases and 1 base, there was a span of 14 bases. The CDR3 consists of 16 residues.

The CDR3 loop is CASSPLSPSGNTIYF. The CDR3 region has the DNA TGTGCCAGCAGTCCCCTATCCCCCTCTGGAAACACCATATATTTT. The chain joins TRBV6-6 to TRBJ1-3; no reliable D call. The V end lost 5 bases, the J end lost 0 bases, and 11 bases lay between the germline ends. This CDR3 region has 15 residues. The germline gives CDR1 MNHNY, CDR2 SVGAGI (reference sequence).

In its sample, this clone was seen a few times. This sequence joins TRBV6-5 and TRBJ1-5, with D maybe TRBD1 (6 bases). Germline CDR1 is MNHEY and CDR2 is SVGAGI. Between the trimmed V and J ends, which lost 5 bases and 3 bases, there was a span of 11 bases. The CDR3 runs 14 residues. For the CDR3, the DNA is TGTGCCAGCAGTAAAGGACAGAACAATCAGCCCCAGCATTTT. It encodes CASSKGQNNQPQHF.

The table lists this clone with a few counts. The rearrangement links TRBV7-9 to TRBJ1-6; unclear D gene. Trimming stripped 2 bases from V and 8 bases from J, with 4 bases between. Per the germline V gene, CDR1 is SEHNR and CDR2 is FQNEAQ (reference sequence). This CDR3 contains 12 residues. The CDR3: CASSLSDSPLHF. The CDR3 bases are TGTGCCAGCAGCTTATCTGATTCACCCCTCCACTTT.